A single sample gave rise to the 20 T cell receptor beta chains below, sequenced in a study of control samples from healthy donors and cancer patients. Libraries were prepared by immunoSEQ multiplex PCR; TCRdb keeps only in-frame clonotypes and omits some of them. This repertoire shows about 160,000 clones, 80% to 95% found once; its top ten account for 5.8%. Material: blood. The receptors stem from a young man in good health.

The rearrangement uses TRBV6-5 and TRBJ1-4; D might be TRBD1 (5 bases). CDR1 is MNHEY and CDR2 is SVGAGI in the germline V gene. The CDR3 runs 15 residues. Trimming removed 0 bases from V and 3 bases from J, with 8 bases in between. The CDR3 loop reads CASSYSWGANEKLFF. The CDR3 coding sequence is TGTGCCAGCAGTTACTCATGGGGGGCTAATGAAAAACTGTTTTTT.

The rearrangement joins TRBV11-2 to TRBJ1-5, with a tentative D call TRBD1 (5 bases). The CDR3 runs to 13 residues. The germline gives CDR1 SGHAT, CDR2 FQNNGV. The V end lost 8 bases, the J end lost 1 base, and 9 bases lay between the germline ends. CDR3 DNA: TGTGCCAGCGGCCGGGACAGCAATCAGCCCCAGCATTTT. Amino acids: CASGRDSNQPQHF.

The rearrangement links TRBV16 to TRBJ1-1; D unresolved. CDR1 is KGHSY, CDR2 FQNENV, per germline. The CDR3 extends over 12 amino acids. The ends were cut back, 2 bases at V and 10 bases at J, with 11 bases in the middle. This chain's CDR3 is CASSQNLEGAFF. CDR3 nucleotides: TGTGCCAGCAGCCAAAACTTAGAAGGAGCTTTCTTT. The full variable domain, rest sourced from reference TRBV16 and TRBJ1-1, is GEEVAQTPKHLVRGEGQKAKLYCAPIKGHSYVFWYQQVLKNEFKFLISFQNENVFDETGMPKERFSAKCLPNSPCSLEIQATKLEDSAVYFCASSQNLEGAFFGQGTRLTVV.

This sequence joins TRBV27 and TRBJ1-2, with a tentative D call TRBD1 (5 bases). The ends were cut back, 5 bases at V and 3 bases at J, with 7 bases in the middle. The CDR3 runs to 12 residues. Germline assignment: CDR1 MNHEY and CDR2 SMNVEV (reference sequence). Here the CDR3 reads CASSPGHYGYTF. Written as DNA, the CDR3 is TGTGCCAGCAGTCCGGGGCACTATGGCTACACCTTC.

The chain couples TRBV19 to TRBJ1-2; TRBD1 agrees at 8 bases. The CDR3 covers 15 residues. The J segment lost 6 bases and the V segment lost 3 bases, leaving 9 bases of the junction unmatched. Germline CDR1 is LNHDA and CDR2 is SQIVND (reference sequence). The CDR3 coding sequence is TGTGCCAGTAGTATGGGACAGGCCCTGGAAAATGGCTACACCTTC. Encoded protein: CASSMGQALENGYTF.

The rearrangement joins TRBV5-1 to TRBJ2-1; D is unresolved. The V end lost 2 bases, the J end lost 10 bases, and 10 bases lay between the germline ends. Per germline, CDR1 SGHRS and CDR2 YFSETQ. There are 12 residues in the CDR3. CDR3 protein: CASSLQGYEQFF. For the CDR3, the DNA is TGCGCCAGCAGCTTACAAGGGTACGAGCAGTTCTTC. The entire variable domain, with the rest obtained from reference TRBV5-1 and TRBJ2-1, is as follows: KAGVTQTPRYLIKTRGQQVTLSCSPISGHRSVSWYQQTPGQGLQFLFEYFSETQRNKGNFPGRFSGRQFSNSRSEMNVSTLELGDSALYLCASSLQGYEQFFGPGTRLTVL.

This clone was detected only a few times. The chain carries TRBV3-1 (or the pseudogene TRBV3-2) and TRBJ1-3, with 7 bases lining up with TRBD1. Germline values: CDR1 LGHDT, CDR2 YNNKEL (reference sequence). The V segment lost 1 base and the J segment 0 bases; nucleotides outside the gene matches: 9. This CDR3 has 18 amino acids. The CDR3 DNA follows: TGTGCCAGCAGCCAAGGGAGGGGGCAGGGAGGCTCTGGAAACACCATATATTTT. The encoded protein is CASSQGRGQGGSGNTIYF.

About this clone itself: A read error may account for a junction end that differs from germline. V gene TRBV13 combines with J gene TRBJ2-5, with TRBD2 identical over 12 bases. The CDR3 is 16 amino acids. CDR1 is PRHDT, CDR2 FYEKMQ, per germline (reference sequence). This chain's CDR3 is CASSSSLAGGEEAQYF. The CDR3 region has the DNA TGTGCCAGCAGCTCCTCACTAGCGGGGGGAGAAGAGGCCCAGTACTTC.

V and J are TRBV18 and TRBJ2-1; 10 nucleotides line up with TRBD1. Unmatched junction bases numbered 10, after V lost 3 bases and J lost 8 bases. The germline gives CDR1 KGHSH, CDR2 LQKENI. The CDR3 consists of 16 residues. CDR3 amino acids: CASSPGPDRGLDEQFF. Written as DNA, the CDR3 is TGTGCCAGCTCACCGGGGCCCGACAGGGGGCTTGATGAGCAGTTCTTC.

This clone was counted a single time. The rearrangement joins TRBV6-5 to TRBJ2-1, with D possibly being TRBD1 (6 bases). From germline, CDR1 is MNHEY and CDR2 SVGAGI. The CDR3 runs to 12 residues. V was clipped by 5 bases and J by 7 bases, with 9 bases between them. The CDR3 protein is CASSLRGNEQFF. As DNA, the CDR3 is TGTGCCAGCAGTCTCAGGGGAAATGAGCAGTTCTTC.

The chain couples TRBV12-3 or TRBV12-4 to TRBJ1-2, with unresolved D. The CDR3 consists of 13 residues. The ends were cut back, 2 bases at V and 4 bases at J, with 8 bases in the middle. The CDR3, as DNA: TGTGCCAGCAGTTTAAAGGGTACCTATGGCTACACCTTC. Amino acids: CASSLKGTYGYTF.

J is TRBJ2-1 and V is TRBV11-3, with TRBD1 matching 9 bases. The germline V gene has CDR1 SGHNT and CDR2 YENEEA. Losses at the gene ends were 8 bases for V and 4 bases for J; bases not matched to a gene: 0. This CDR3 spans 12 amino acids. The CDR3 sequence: CASGTGYNEQFF. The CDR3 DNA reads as TGTGCCAGCGGGACAGGGTACAATGAGCAGTTCTTC.

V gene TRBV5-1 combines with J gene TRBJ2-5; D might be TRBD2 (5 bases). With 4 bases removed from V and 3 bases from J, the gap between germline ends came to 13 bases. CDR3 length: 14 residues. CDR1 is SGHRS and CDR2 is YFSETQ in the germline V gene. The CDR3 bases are TGCGCCAGCAGCCGGGTTTTGAGGGAAGAGACCCAGTACTTC. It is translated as CASSRVLREETQYF.

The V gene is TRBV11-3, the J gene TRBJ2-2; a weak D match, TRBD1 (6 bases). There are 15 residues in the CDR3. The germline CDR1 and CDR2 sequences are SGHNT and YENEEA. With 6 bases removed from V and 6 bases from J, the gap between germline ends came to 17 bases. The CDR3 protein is CASRPGATLAGELFF. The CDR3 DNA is TGTGCCAGCAGGCCAGGGGCGACATTAGCCGGGGAGCTGTTTTTT.

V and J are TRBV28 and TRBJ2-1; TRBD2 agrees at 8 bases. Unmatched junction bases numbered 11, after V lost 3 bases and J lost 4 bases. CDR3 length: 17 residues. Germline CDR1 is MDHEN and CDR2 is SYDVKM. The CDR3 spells CASSFRSRGRRYNEQFF. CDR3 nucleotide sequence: TGTGCCAGCAGTTTTCGGTCACGCGGGAGGAGGTACAATGAGCAGTTCTTC.

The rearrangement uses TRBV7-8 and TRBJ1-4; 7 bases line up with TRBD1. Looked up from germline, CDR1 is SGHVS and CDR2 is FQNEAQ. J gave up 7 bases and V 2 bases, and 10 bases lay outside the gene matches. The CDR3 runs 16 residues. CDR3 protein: CASSLTIQGSFEKLFF. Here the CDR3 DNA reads TGTGCCAGCAGCTTAACTATACAGGGGTCTTTTGAAAAACTGTTTTTT.

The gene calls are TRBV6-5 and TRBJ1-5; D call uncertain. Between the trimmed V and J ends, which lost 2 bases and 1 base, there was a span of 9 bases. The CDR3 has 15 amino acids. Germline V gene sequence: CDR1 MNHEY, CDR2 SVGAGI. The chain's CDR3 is CASSYRAGSNQPQHF. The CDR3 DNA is TGTGCCAGCAGTTACAGGGCCGGGAGCAATCAGCCCCAGCATTTT.

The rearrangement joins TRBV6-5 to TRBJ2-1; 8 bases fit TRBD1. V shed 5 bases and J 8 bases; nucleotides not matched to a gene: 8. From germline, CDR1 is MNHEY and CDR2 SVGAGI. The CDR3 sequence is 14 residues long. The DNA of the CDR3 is TGTGCCAGCAGTATAGTCCCGGGACAGGATGAGCAGTTCTTC. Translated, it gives CASSIVPGQDEQFF.

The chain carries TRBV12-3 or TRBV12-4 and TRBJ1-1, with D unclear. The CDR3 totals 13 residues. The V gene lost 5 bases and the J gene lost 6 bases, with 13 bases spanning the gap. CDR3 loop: CASSLKRLSEAFF. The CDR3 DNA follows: TGTGCCAGCAGTCTAAAGCGGTTATCTGAAGCTTTCTTT.

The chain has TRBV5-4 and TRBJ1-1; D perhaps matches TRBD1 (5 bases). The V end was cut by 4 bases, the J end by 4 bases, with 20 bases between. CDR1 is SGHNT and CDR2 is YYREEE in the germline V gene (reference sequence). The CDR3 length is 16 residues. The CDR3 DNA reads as TGTGCCAGCAGCGCCCGCGGGGCGCTAAGTCGCACTGAAGCTTTCTTT. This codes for CASSARGALSRTEAFF.